These T cell receptor beta chains were read from a single sample in a study of T-cell memory formation after mild COVID-19. TCRdb used MiXCR to reprocess the 5' RACE reads, holding one entry per CDR3 protein. The sample records under 400,000 distinct CDR3 sequences, roughly 21% being singletons. The sequenced sample consisted of PBMCs or a T cell subset sorted from them (not recorded which). The receptors derive from an adult woman who had mild COVID-19 (a few samples of this study predate the infection). Cell type and time point are not known. Both conserved end residues are part of each CDR3. The order of the fields is D gene, J gene, clone size, CDR3 length, V gene, CDR3 DNA, CDR3 protein. The D gene is left open where the match is weak. The size of a clone is reported for some rows only, either as once, few or many, or as a class for expanded clones.

. TRBJ1-2 . 13 TRBV5-1 TGCGCCAGCAGCTCAGGAGGGGGGTATGGCTACACCTTC CASSSGGGYGYTF
TRBD1 TRBJ1-2 . 14 TRBV5-1 TGCGCCAGCAGCCCGGACAGGGCACAATATGGCTACACCTTC CASSPDRAQYGYTF
. TRBJ1-1 few 14 TRBV29-1 TGCAGCGCTGGGAGAGGGAGATCGGGCACTGAAGCTTTCTTT CSAGRGRSGTEAFF
. TRBJ2-3 . 11 TRBV24-1 TGTGCCACCAGCGCGGGGGATACGCAGTATTTT CATSAGDTQYF
. TRBJ1-1 few 13 TRBV3-1 TGTGCCAGCAGCCAAGTGATGAACACTGAAGCTTTCTTT CASSQVMNTEAFF
TRBD2 TRBJ2-1 . 15 TRBV7-9 TGTGCCAGCTTCACCCTAGCGGGCTCCTACAATGAGCAGTTCTTC CASFTLAGSYNEQFF
. TRBJ2-7 . 12 TRBV6-5 TGTGCCAGCAGTTACTCCGGACAAGAGCAGTACTTC CASSYSGQEQYF
. TRBJ2-1 . 14 TRBV12-3/TRBV12-4 TGTGCCAGCAGTCTCCCCTTCGGGGGAAATGAGCAGTTCTTC CASSLPFGGNEQFF
. TRBJ2-7 . 12 TRBV4-3 TGCGCCAGCAGCCAGCGACTCTACGAGCAGTACTTC CASSQRLYEQYF
TRBD2 TRBJ2-5 . 15 TRBV3-1 TGTGCCAGCAGCCAGGCGTCTAGCGGACAAGAGACCCAGTACTTC CASSQASSGQETQYF
TRBD2 TRBJ2-7 few 14 TRBV5-4 TGTGCCAGCAACCCGGGGCGGGAGCCGGACGAGCAGTACTTC CASNPGREPDEQYF
TRBD2 TRBJ2-1 once 20 TRBV5-4 TGTGCCAGCAGCTTGGCCCCTAGCGGGAGGGTCGGGAACAAGGGCAATGAGCAGTTCTTC CASSLAPSGRVGNKGNEQFF
. TRBJ2-2 few 13 TRBV7-3 TGTGCCAGCAGCCGTGGGATGGCCGGGGAGCTGTTTTTT CASSRGMAGELFF
. TRBJ2-3 many 13 TRBV11-2 TGTGCCAGCAGCGGGAGTGTGAGAGATACGCAGTATTTT CASSGSVRDTQYF
. TRBJ1-5 . 14 TRBV7-9 TGTGCCAGCAGCTTTACAGGGTTGGGGCAGCCCCAGCATTTT CASSFTGLGQPQHF
. TRBJ2-5 few 14 TRBV7-9 TGTGCCAGCAGCTTTAGATCGGGTGCGGAGACCCAGTACTTC CASSFRSGAETQYF
. TRBJ2-1 . 10 TRBV12-3/TRBV12-4 TGTGCCAGCAGTTTGAGGGAGCAGTTCTTC CASSLREQFF
. TRBJ2-7 few 14 TRBV20-1 TGCAGTGCTGCAGGGGTGCATCTAGGCTACGAGCAGTACTTC CSAAGVHLGYEQYF
. TRBJ1-4 many 14 TRBV12-3/TRBV12-4 TGTGCCAGCGTCTCTGGACAAGTGAATGAAAAACTGTTTTTT CASVSGQVNEKLFF
TRBD2 TRBJ2-3 few 17 TRBV7-2 TGTGCCAGCAGCTTGAGCGGGACTAGCGGGGGCACAGATACGCAGTATTTT CASSLSGTSGGTDTQYF
. TRBJ2-5 . 15 TRBV7-2 TGTGCCAGCAGCTTATTGGGGAGCCCGTCCGAGACCCAGTACTTC CASSLLGSPSETQYF
. TRBJ2-2 many 14 TRBV3-1 TGTGCCAGCACCCGGACAGTCTCAAGCGGGGAGCTGTTTTTT CASTRTVSSGELFF
. TRBJ1-1 few 14 TRBV5-1 TGCGCCAGCAGCTTCTCCAGGGGTGAGACTGAAGCTTTCTTT CASSFSRGETEAFF
TRBD1 TRBJ2-6 few 20 TRBV27 TGTGCCAGCAGTTTCTGGGGACAGGGGGCCACTAGCTCTGGGGCCAACGTCCTGACTTTC CASSFWGQGATSSGANVLTF
TRBD2 TRBJ2-1 . 16 TRBV12-5 TGTGCTAGTGGTTCTCGGACTAGCGGGAGGGCCGATGAGCAGTTCTTC CASGSRTSGRADEQFF
. TRBJ1-2 few 12 TRBV20-1 TGCAGTGCTACTCAGGGACTTTATGGCTACACCTTC CSATQGLYGYTF
. TRBJ2-1 . 14 TRBV14 TGTGCCAGCAGCCAAGTGGACGGACCATATGGGCAGTTCTTC CASSQVDGPYGQFF
. TRBJ2-7 few 12 TRBV29-1 TGCAGCGTTGCTGGAACAGGGTTAGAGCAGTACTTC CSVAGTGLEQYF
TRBD2 TRBJ2-3 few 16 TRBV10-3 TGTGCCATCAGTACCGCCGGGGCGGGGGGGTCAGATACGCAGTATTTT CAISTAGAGGSDTQYF
. TRBJ2-3 . 17 TRBV11-2 TGTGCCAGCAGCTTGAGAGCATTGGGGGCGCGGACAGATACGCAGTATTTT CASSLRALGARTDTQYF
. TRBJ2-2 . 12 TRBV20-1 TGCAGAGCCGCAAGGGGGACCGGGGAGCTGTTTTTT CRAARGTGELFF
TRBD1 TRBJ2-7 many 15 TRBV10-3 TGTGCCATCAGATTCGGGACAGGGGGTACCTACGAGCAGTACTTC CAIRFGTGGTYEQYF
TRBD1 TRBJ2-6 . 17 TRBV29-1 TGCAGCGTCCTAATGTGGGGACAGGGCCCTGGGGCCAACGTCCTGACTTTC CSVLMWGQGPGANVLTF
. TRBJ2-7 few 12 TRBV7-9 TGTGCCAGCAGCCTTCAGGTCTACGAGCAGTACTTC CASSLQVYEQYF
TRBD2 TRBJ2-2 few 14 TRBV7-2 TGTGCCAGCCGGGAGGGCGGTAACACCGGGGAGCTGTTTTTT CASREGGNTGELFF
TRBD2 TRBJ2-7 . 15 TRBV10-3 TGTGCCATCAGGGGGACTAGTCATAAGCCTTACGAGCAGTACTTC CAIRGTSHKPYEQYF
. TRBJ2-3 few 15 TRBV15 TGTGCCACCAGCAGAGTTGACAGAAGCACAGATACGCAGTATTTT CATSRVDRSTDTQYF
TRBD1 TRBJ2-2 . 16 TRBV7-2 TGTGCCAGCAGCCGGGGACAGGGGGCGCGGACCGGGGAGCTGTTTTTT CASSRGQGARTGELFF
. TRBJ1-6 many 15 TRBV7-2 TGTGCCAGCATCTCCGTCAGTCGCGCAACGTCACCCCTCCACTTT CASISVSRATSPLHF
. TRBJ2-7 few 13 TRBV7-9 TGTGCCAGCAGCTCCGATACCCCCGACGAGCAGTACTTC CASSSDTPDEQYF
. TRBJ1-5 . 16 TRBV6-5 TGTGCCAGCAGTTCACGAGGACGAGGGGACAATCAGCCCCAGCATTTT CASSSRGRGDNQPQHF
. TRBJ2-7 few 15 TRBV7-7 TGTGCCAGCAGCTACCTCTTTGGGGAGACCTACGAGCAGTACTTC CASSYLFGETYEQYF
TRBD1 TRBJ2-7 few 16 TRBV7-9 TGTGCTATCAGCACGACGCGGAAGGCAGGGGGCTACGAGCAGTACTTC CAISTTRKAGGYEQYF
. TRBJ2-3 few 15 TRBV9 TGTGCCAGCAGCGTAGAGGGCATCGGCACAGATACGCAGTATTTT CASSVEGIGTDTQYF
. TRBJ2-5 few 14 TRBV3-1 TGTGCCAGCAGCAATGGACTCCTTCAAGAGACCCAGTACTTC CASSNGLLQETQYF
. TRBJ1-1 . 13 TRBV6-6 TGTGCCAGCGTGGGGACACCCATCACTGAAGCTTTCTTT CASVGTPITEAFF
. TRBJ1-5 . 14 TRBV20-1 TGCAGTGCTGGGGGAGCCTATAGCAATCAGCCCCAGCATTTT CSAGGAYSNQPQHF
TRBD2 TRBJ2-7 few 14 TRBV6-6 TGTGCCAGCCTTCAGACTAGCGGGAGGCACGAGCAGTACTTC CASLQTSGRHEQYF
. TRBJ1-2 . 14 TRBV30 TGTGCCTGGAGTGTACAATTCCTAGGCTATGGCTACACCTTC CAWSVQFLGYGYTF
. TRBJ2-3 few 14 TRBV4-2 TGTGCCAGCAGCCCACGCGTCTTCACAGATACGCAGTATTTT CASSPRVFTDTQYF
TRBD2 TRBJ2-7 . 15 TRBV9 TGTGCCAGCAGCTTGGCGGGAGCCCCTTCCTACGAGCAGTACTTC CASSLAGAPSYEQYF
. TRBJ2-5 . 14 TRBV20-1 TGCAGTGCCGAAACTCCGGTAGCTTTGGAGACCCAGTACTTC CSAETPVALETQYF
TRBD2 TRBJ2-1 few 14 TRBV20-1 TGCAGTGCAGAGAGCGGGAGGGCCTGGAATGAGCAGTTCTTC CSAESGRAWNEQFF
. TRBJ1-2 few 14 TRBV2 TGTGCCAGCACCAGAGGCGGCCCTAACTATGGCTACACCTTC CASTRGGPNYGYTF
. TRBJ1-5 . 16 TRBV6-1 TGTGCCAGCAGTCCCTCGGGGAGGTTAAACAATCAGCCCCAGCATTTT CASSPSGRLNNQPQHF
. TRBJ1-1 few 14 TRBV7-2 TGTGCCAGCAGCTTAGGGGCTGAGAACACTGAAGCTTTCTTT CASSLGAENTEAFF
. TRBJ1-3 . 13 TRBV12-3/TRBV12-4 TGTGCCAGCAGCCGGGACATCCAAAACACCATATATTTT CASSRDIQNTIYF
. TRBJ2-1 . 13 TRBV4-3 TGCGCCAGCAGCCAAGATTCGGGAGAAGAGCAGTTCTTC CASSQDSGEEQFF
. TRBJ2-3 . 14 TRBV7-8 TGTGCCAGCAGCCCCTCCCGGCTGGCGGATACGCAGTATTTT CASSPSRLADTQYF
TRBD1 TRBJ2-3 few 15 TRBV3-1 TGTGCCAGCAGCCACCCGAACAGGGGGCAAGATACGCAGTATTTT CASSHPNRGQDTQYF